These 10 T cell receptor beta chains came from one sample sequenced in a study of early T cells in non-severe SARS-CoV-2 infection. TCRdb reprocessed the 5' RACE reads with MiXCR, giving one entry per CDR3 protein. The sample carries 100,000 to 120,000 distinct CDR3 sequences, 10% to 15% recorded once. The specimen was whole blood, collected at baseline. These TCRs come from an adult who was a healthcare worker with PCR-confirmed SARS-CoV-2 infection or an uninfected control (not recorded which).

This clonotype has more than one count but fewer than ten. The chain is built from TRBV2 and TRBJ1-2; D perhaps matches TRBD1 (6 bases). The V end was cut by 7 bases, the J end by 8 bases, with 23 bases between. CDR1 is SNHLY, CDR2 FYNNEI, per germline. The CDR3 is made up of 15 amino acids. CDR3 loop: CASILADRLGRGYTF. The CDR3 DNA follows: TGTGCCAGCATCCTTGCGGACAGATTGGGACGAGGCTACACCTTC.

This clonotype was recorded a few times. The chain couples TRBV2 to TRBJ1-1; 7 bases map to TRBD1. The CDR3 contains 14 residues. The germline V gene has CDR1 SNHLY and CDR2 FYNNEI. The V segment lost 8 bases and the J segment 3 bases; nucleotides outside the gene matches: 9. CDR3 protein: CASDFLQGDTEAFF. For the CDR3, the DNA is TGTGCCAGCGACTTCCTCCAGGGGGACACTGAAGCTTTCTTT.

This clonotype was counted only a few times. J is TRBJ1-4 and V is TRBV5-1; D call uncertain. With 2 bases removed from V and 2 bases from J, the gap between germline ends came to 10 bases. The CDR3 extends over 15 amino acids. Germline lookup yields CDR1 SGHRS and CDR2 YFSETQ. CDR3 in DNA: TGCGCCAGCAGCTTCAGGTCCCCCACTAATGAAAAACTGTTTTTT. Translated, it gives CASSFRSPTNEKLFF.

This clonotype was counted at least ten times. As DNA, the CDR3 is TGCGCCAGCAGCCAAGATGTTCGAAGCGTGCAGTACTTC. It encodes CASSQDVRSVQYF. The V and J genes are TRBV4-1 and TRBJ2-7; D not certain. Germline V gene data show CDR1 as MGHRA and CDR2 as YSYEKL. The V end lost 0 bases, the J end lost 9 bases, and 12 bases lay between the germline ends. This CDR3 has 13 residues.

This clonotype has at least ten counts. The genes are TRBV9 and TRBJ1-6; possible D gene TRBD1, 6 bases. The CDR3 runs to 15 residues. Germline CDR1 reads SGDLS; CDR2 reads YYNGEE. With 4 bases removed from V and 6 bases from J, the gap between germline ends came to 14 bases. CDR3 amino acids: CASSQGQGGNSPLHF. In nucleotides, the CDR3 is TGTGCCAGCAGCCAGGGGCAGGGCGGTAATTCACCCCTCCACTTT.

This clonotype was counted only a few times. In nucleotides, the CDR3 is TGCAGTGCTAGAGATCCGGGTGTCCCTCTAGGGGATGGCTACACCTTC. Translating it yields CSARDPGVPLGDGYTF. The chain employs TRBV20-1 and TRBJ1-2; the D gene is possibly TRBD1 (5 bases). Deletions cut 0 bases from V and 6 bases from J, with 20 bases between. CDR3 length equals 16 residues. Germline loops: CDR1 DFQATT, CDR2 SNEGSKA (reference sequence).

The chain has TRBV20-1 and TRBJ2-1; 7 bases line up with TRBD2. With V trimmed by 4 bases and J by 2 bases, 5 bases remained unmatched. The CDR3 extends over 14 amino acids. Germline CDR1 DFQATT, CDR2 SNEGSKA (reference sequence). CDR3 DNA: TGCAGTGCTACTAGCGGCCCCCCCTACAATGAGCAGTTCTTC. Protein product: CSATSGPPYNEQFF.

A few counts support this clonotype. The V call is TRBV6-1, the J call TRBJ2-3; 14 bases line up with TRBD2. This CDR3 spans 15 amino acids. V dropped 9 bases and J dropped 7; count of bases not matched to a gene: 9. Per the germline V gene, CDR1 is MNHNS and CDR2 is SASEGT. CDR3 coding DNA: TGTGCCAGTACAGGACTAGCGGGGGGCCTCCATACGCAGTATTTT. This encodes CASTGLAGGLHTQYF.

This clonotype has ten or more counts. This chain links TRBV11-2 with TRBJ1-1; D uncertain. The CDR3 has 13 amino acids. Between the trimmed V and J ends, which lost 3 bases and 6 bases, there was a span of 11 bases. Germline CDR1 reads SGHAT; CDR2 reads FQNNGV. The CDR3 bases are TGTGCCAGCAGCTTGGCCCTACGCGCTGAAGCTTTCTTT. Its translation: CASSLALRAEAFF.

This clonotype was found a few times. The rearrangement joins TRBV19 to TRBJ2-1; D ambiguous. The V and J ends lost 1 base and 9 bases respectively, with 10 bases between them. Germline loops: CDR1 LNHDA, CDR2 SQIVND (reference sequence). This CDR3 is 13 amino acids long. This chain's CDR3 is CASSIVVAAEQFF. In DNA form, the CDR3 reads TGTGCCAGTAGTATAGTCGTTGCGGCTGAGCAGTTCTTC. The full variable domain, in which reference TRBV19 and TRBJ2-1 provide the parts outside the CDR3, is DGGITQSPKYLFRKEGQNVTLSCEQNLNHDAMYWYRQDPGQGLRLIYYSQIVNDFQKGDIAEGYSVSREKKESFPLTVTSAQKNPTAFYLCASSIVVAAEQFFGPGTRLTVL.